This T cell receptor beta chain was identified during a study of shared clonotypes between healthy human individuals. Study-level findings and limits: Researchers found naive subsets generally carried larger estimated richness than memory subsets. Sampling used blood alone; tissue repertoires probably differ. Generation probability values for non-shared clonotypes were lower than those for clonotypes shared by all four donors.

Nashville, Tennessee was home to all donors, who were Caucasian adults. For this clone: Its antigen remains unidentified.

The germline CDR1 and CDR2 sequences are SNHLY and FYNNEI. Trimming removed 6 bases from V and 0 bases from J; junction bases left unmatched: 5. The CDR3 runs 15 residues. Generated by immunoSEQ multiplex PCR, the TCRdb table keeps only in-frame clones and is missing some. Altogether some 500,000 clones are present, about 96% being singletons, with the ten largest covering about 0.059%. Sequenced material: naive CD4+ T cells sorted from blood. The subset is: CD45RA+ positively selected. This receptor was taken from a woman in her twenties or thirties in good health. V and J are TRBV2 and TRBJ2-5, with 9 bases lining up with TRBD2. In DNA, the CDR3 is TGTGCCAGCAGGCGGACTAGCGCGTACCAAGAGACCCAGTACTTC. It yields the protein CASRRTSAYQETQYF.